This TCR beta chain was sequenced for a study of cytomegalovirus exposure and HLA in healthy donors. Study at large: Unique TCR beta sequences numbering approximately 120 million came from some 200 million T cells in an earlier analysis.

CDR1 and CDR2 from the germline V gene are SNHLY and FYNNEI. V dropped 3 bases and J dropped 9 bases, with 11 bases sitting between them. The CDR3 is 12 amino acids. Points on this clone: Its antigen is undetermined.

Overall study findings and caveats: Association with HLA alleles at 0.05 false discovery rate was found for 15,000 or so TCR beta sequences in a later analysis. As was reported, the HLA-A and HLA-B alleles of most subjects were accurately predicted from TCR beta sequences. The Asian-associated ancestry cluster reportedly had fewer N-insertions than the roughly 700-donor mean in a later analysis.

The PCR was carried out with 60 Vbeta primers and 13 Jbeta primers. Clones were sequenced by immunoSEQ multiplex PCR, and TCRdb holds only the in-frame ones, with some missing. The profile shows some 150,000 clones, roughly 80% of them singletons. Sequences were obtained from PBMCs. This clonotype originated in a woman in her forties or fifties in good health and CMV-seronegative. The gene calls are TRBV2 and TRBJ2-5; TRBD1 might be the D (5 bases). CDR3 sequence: CASSEGPAAQYF. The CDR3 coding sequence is TGTGCCAGCAGTGAGGGGCCTGCGGCCCAGTACTTC.